Reported below is one T cell receptor (beta chain). The entry originates in a study of blood T cell repertoires in COVID-19. Study-level information: Sites across the United States, Italy and Spain contributed samples from acute and convalescent COVID-19. PBMCs, B-cell-depleted T cells, or T cells provided the cDNA or gDNA that made up the material.

Repertoires were generated with immunoSEQ multiplex PCR, while TCRdb's copy carries only in-frame clones and drops some. The sample records 40,000 to 55,000 clones, approximately 90% being singletons. The CDR3 consists of 16 residues. Germline assignment: CDR1 MGHRA and CDR2 YSYEKL. V was pared by 5 bases and J by 7 bases, with 21 bases between. This TCR was sampled from a woman aged 80 or older with acute or convalescent COVID-19. The V call is TRBV4-1, the J call TRBJ2-1; a weak D match, TRBD1 (6 bases). What was sequenced was peripheral blood. CDR3 amino acids: CASSITPGHPRNEQFF. CDR3 nucleotides: TGCGCCAGCAGCATCACCCCGGGACACCCGAGAAATGAGCAGTTCTTC.